Sequencing of this TCR beta chain was carried out in a study of cytomegalovirus exposure and HLA in healthy donors. CDR1 and CDR2 (germline): SGDLS, YYNGEE. CDR3 length equals 14 residues. V gave up 4 bases and J gave up 10 bases, with 18 bases separating them. Notes on this clone: Its specificity is not known.

Study-level findings and limits: One later analysis reportedly identified an Asian-associated ancestry cluster that showed fewer N-insertions than the roughly 640-donor mean. The authors judged a highly shared variant cluster likely a sequencing artifact. Using a false discovery rate of 0.05, a later analysis showed that approximately 16,000 TCR beta sequences were associated with HLA alleles.

PCR involved 60 Vbeta and 13 Jbeta primers. Sequencing was performed with immunoSEQ multiplex PCR; in TCRdb, only in-frame clones are kept and a portion is missing. The repertoire holds roughly 180,000 clones, about four fifths seen once, with 5% to 6% in the top ten. The sample was PBMCs. The TCR was taken from a woman aged 30 to 39 in good health and CMV-seropositive. The rearrangement uses TRBV9 and TRBJ2-1, with D unclear. The CDR3 loop is CASSPTRLLGEQFF. In nucleotides, the CDR3 is TGTGCCAGCAGCCCAACCAGACTCCTCGGGGAGCAGTTCTTC.